The clone carrying this TCR beta chain turned up a few times. The antigen remains undetermined. RNA transcripts served as the template for amplifying TCR beta CDR3 regions. Primed by the HTBI set, a first-round RT-PCR was run on the TCR CDR3. TCRdb re-called the multiplex PCR reads through MiXCR, storing one row per CDR3 protein. The repertoire has fewer than 650,000 distinct CDR3 sequences, around 50% of them found once; the top ten carry around 47%. This record comes from a study of T cells in Graves' hyperthyroidism and ophthalmopathy. The germline gives CDR1 LGHDT, CDR2 YNNKEL (reference sequence). This CDR3 has 12 amino acids. V was pared by 2 bases and J by 2 bases, with 4 bases between. Study-level results: Stable hyperthyroidism and ophthalmopathy were separated using 13 V-J signatures.

Material for sequencing was peripheral blood or thyroid tissue (not recorded which). The origin of this receptor is an adult woman with Graves' disease, either hyperthyroidism or ophthalmopathy (not recorded which). The rearrangement joins TRBV3-1 to TRBJ2-7; D is ambiguous. The CDR3 DNA reads as TGTGCCAGCAGCCAAACCCCCTACGAGCAGTACTTC. Protein sequence: CASSQTPYEQYF.